Presented here are 6 T cell receptor beta chains from one specimen sequenced in a study of blood T cell repertoires in COVID-19. The data were produced by immunoSEQ multiplex PCR, yet TCRdb's version contains in-frame clones alone and is incomplete. The table has tens of thousands of clones, roughly 88% seen once. Specimen: peripheral blood. These receptors came from a man in his fifties or sixties with acute or convalescent COVID-19.

This chain links TRBV4-1 with TRBJ1-5, with no clear D. Germline CDR1 MGHRA, CDR2 YSYEKL. V dropped 5 bases and J dropped 2 bases, with 13 bases sitting between them. The CDR3 has 15 residues. As DNA, the CDR3 is TGCGCCAGCAGCTCCTCGAATATAGGCAATCAGCCCCAGCATTTT. Amino acids: CASSSSNIGNQPQHF.

This rearrangement joins TRBV5-4 to TRBJ1-3; 7 positions agree with TRBD1. Per the germline V gene, CDR1 is SGHNT and CDR2 is YYREEE (reference sequence). V was pared by 4 bases and J by 3 bases, with 10 bases of the junction left unmatched. CDR3 length: 16 residues. The CDR3 coding sequence is TGTGCCAGCAGCCTAAAACAGGGGAAGGGTGGAAACACCATATATTTT. Protein product: CASSLKQGKGGNTIYF.

The chain couples TRBV20-1 to TRBJ1-5; D ambiguous. V shed 3 bases and J shed 0 bases, with 9 bases lying between them. CDR3 size: 14 residues. Germline values: CDR1 DFQATT, CDR2 SNEGSKA (reference sequence). CDR3 amino acids: CSASPQVSNQPQHF. CDR3 DNA sequence: TGCAGTGCTAGTCCGCAGGTTAGCAATCAGCCCCAGCATTTT.

The chain is built from TRBV2 and TRBJ1-1, with D possibly TRBD1 on 6 matching bases. This CDR3 is built from 15 residues. V was cut by 4 bases and J by 10 bases, with 22 bases left in between. Germline V lookup: CDR1 SNHLY, CDR2 FYNNEI. The CDR3: CASSGIGGTKTGAFF. CDR3 DNA: TGTGCCAGCAGTGGGATCGGGGGGACAAAGACGGGAGCTTTCTTT.

The gene calls are TRBV24-1 and TRBJ1-6; TRBD1 agrees at 7 bases. The V and J ends lost 4 bases and 5 bases, in that order; junction bases with no gene match: 10. Germline assignment: CDR1 KGHDR and CDR2 SFDVKD. The CDR3 totals 17 residues. The CDR3 spells CATSEPPGTDNNSPLHF. The CDR3, as DNA: TGTGCCACCAGTGAACCCCCCGGGACAGACAATAATTCACCCCTCCACTTT.

The V call is TRBV7-9, the J call TRBJ1-1, with 7 nucleotides matching TRBD1. This CDR3 spans 15 amino acids. Germline CDR1 reads SEHNR; CDR2 reads FQNEAQ (reference sequence). The V segment lost 5 bases and the J segment 4 bases; nucleotides outside the gene matches: 10. CDR3 sequence: CASSVRQGGSTEAFF. CDR3 nucleotide sequence: TGTGCCAGCAGCGTACGACAGGGTGGGTCCACTGAAGCTTTCTTT.